This T cell receptor (beta chain) comes out of a study of CD8 T cells in ankylosing spondylitis. Looked up from germline, CDR1 is SGHTA and CDR2 is FQGNSA. The V and J ends lost 1 base and 6 bases respectively, with 9 bases between them. This CDR3 region has 13 residues. For TCR beta, libraries came from quantitative 5'-RACE with molecular barcodes. TCRdb re-derived calls from the 5' RACE reads in MiXCR, one entry per CDR3 protein. Of around 890,000 distinct CDR3 sequences detected, roughly 12% appear once; the ten largest clones hold about 0.5%. General study points: A motif in TCR beta, a set of 8 or 9 highly homologous variants, appeared characteristic of ankylosing spondylitis blood. It was reported that disease-linked clones were significantly enriched in matched ankylosing spondylitis synovial fluid. Clones that were linked to disease were CD8+ and were relatively rare in peripheral blood.

This clonotype was recorded a few times. Its antigen remains unidentified. The chain has TRBV7-2 and TRBJ1-2; D perhaps matches TRBD1 (6 bases). This sequence was found in a male donor with ankylosing spondylitis. The source material was blood, either unsorted or a sorted T cell fraction (not recorded which). The CDR3 sequence: CASSLVTGNGYTF. Written as DNA, the CDR3 is TGTGCCAGCAGCTTAGTGACAGGCAATGGCTACACCTTC.